Presented here are 23 T cell receptor beta chains from one specimen sequenced in a study of blood T cell repertoires in COVID-19. Here immunoSEQ multiplex PCR was the method, and the copy in TCRdb shows in-frame clones only, minus some. This table has 80,000 or so clones, about 85% appearing once. What was sequenced was peripheral blood. The source of these receptors is a man between 60 and 70 years old with COVID-19, enrolled during active disease.

The genes are TRBV4-2 and TRBJ2-1, with 14 bases fitting TRBD2. The CDR3 contains 16 residues. The trim removed 1 base at V and 8 bases at J, leaving 4 bases unmatched. The germline V gene has CDR1 LGHNA and CDR2 YNFKEQ. CDR3 DNA sequence: TGTGCCAGCAGCCAAGGACTAGCGGGGGGGCAGGATGAGCAGTTCTTC. Protein: CASSQGLAGGQDEQFF.

The chain links TRBV19 to TRBJ2-1, with TRBD2 identical over 9 bases. The V gene's germline CDR1 is LNHDA and CDR2 SQIVND (reference sequence). V was pared by 4 bases and J by 4 bases, with 11 bases of the junction left unmatched. The length of the CDR3 is 17 residues. CDR3: CASSTRSWTSEYNEQFF. CDR3 bases: TGTGCCAGTAGTACCCGGTCGTGGACTAGCGAGTACAATGAGCAGTTCTTC.

V gene TRBV2 combines with J gene TRBJ2-5; 7 bases map to TRBD2. This CDR3 region has 16 residues. Germline V CDR1 and CDR2: SNHLY, FYNNEI. Losses at the gene ends were 11 bases for V and 1 base for J; bases not matched to a gene: 16. CDR3 loop: CASSLGGGVIQETQYF. The CDR3, as DNA: TGTGCCTCCAGTCTTGGCGGGGGAGTAATCCAAGAGACCCAGTACTTC.

The chain combines TRBV18 with TRBJ1-5, with D uncertain. Germline lookup yields CDR1 KGHSH and CDR2 LQKENI. Trimming pared 2 bases from V and 0 bases from J, leaving 8 bases between. The CDR3 loop spans 15 amino acids. The CDR3 reads CASSPGGASNQPQHF. The DNA for the CDR3 is TGTGCCAGCTCACCAGGTGGAGCTAGCAATCAGCCCCAGCATTTT.

The rearrangement joins TRBV7-9 to TRBJ2-7; 8 nucleotides line up with TRBD2. The J segment lost 8 bases and the V segment lost 5 bases, leaving 20 bases of the junction unmatched. The CDR3 totals 17 residues. Germline CDR1 is SEHNR and CDR2 is FQNEAQ (reference sequence). The CDR3: CASSLVWVAGGPLKQYF. The CDR3 region has the DNA TGTGCCAGCAGCCTCGTTTGGGTGGCGGGGGGCCCCCTGAAGCAGTACTTC.

In this sample, this clone turned up once. The gene calls are TRBV30 and TRBJ1-5; weak D call: TRBD1 (5 bases). CDR1 and CDR2 (germline): GTSNPN, SVGIG (reference sequence). V was pared by 0 bases and J by 6 bases, with 12 bases between. The CDR3 sequence is 14 residues long. DNA of the CDR3: TGTGCCTGGAGTGTCGGGGTGGGGGGTCAGCCCCAGCATTTT. Translated: CAWSVGVGGQPQHF. Full variable domain (outside the CDR3, taken from reference TRBV30 and TRBJ1-5): SQTIHQWPATLVQPVGSPLSLECTVEGTSNPNLYWYRQAAGRGLQLLFYSVGIGQISSEVPQNLSASRPQDRQFILSSKKLLLSDSGFYLCAWSVGVGGQPQHFGDGTRLSIL.

The V and J genes are TRBV6-5 and TRBJ1-4; the D gene is possibly TRBD1 (6 bases). The CDR3 sequence is 13 residues long. Germline V CDR1 and CDR2: MNHEY, SVGAGI. V was clipped by 11 bases and J by 6 bases, with 16 bases between them. DNA of the CDR3: TGTGCCGTCTCAGGGGAATTTGATGAAAAACTGTTTTTT. Translated, it gives CAVSGEFDEKLFF.

This clone was found once. V and J are TRBV18 and TRBJ1-1; D is uncertain. Germline V gene sequence: CDR1 KGHSH, CDR2 LQKENI. The CDR3 is made up of 13 amino acids. CDR3 loop: CGGRAGANTEAFF. DNA of the CDR3: TGTGGAGGGCGGGCAGGCGCGAACACTGAAGCTTTCTTT. The full variable domain, its missing parts supplied by reference TRBV18 and TRBJ1-1, is NAGVMQNPRHLVRRRGQEARLRCSPMKGHSHVYWYRQLPEEGLKFMVYLQKENIIDESGMPKERFSAEFPKEGPSILRIQQVVRGDSAAYFCGGRAGANTEAFFGQGTRLTVV.

This sequence joins TRBV2 and TRBJ1-2; possibly TRBD1 for D (5 bases). The CDR3 runs 13 residues. The V gene's germline CDR1 is SNHLY and CDR2 FYNNEI. V lost 6 bases and J 6 bases, leaving 14 bases between the germline ends. CDR3 sequence (DNA): TGTGCCAGCAGAAGAGAACAGGCTGATGGCTACACCTTC. Translating it yields CASRREQADGYTF.

The chain employs TRBV7-9 and TRBJ1-4, with 9 bases fitting TRBD1. There are 17 residues in the CDR3. Germline values: CDR1 SEHNR, CDR2 FQNEAQ (reference sequence). V shed 5 bases, J shed 0 bases, and the junction held 7 bases outside the gene matches. CDR3 amino acids: CASSPDRGDATNEKLFF. DNA for the CDR3: TGTGCCAGCAGCCCCGACAGGGGGGATGCAACTAATGAAAAACTGTTTTTT.

This chain uses TRBV9 with TRBJ2-2; TRBD2 is a possible D gene (5 bases). Trimming took 0 bases from V and 12 from J, leaving 15 bases between them. CDR3 length: 14 residues. CDR1 and CDR2 (germline): SGDLS, YYNGEE. In DNA, the CDR3 is TGTGCCAGCAGCGTAGTACTAGACCCGTATCAGCTGTTTTTT. It encodes CASSVVLDPYQLFF.

This sequence joins TRBV28 and TRBJ1-5; TRBD1 matches 11 bases. V gave up 5 bases and J gave up 1 base; unmatched junction bases: 7. This CDR3 spans 17 amino acids. CDR1 and CDR2 from the germline V gene are MDHEN and SYDVKM. For the CDR3, the DNA is TGTGCCAGCAGTCCCAGGGACAGGGGGGAGAGCAATCAGCCCCAGCATTTT. This sequence encodes CASSPRDRGESNQPQHF. The full variable domain, with the rest looked up from reference TRBV28 and TRBJ1-5, is DVKVTQSSRYLVKRTGEKVFLECVQDMDHENMFWYRQDPGLGLRLIYFSYDVKMKEKGDIPEGYSVSREKKERFSLILESASTNQTSMYLCASSPRDRGESNQPQHFGDGTRLSIL.

The chain links TRBV24-1 to TRBJ2-3, with 8 bases that match TRBD1. Germline V gene lookup returns CDR1 KGHDR and CDR2 SFDVKD. This CDR3 is 16 amino acids long. V shed 7 bases and J 1 base; nucleotides not matched to a gene: 9. The CDR3, as DNA: TGTGCCACCAGGAGGGGGACAGGCCGGGGCACAGATACGCAGTATTTT. Protein: CATRRGTGRGTDTQYF.

This clone was seen more than once but under ten times. This chain connects TRBV4-2 to TRBJ1-6; 8 positions match TRBD1. The CDR3 is 15 amino acids. V lost 4 bases, J lost 10 bases, and 9 bases stayed unmatched. The germline V gene has CDR1 LGHNA and CDR2 YNFKEQ. The CDR3 region has the DNA TGTGCCAGCAGCCGGACAGGACAGGGCGGATCACCCCTCCACTTT. This translates into CASSRTGQGGSPLHF.

The chain combines TRBV19 with TRBJ2-7; 13 bases are shared with TRBD2. The trim removed 8 bases at V and 0 bases at J, leaving 1 base unmatched. The CDR3 sequence is 14 residues long. CDR1 and CDR2 from the germline V gene are LNHDA and SQIVND (reference sequence). In DNA, the CDR3 is TGTGCCAGTGGGACTAGCGGGGCCTCCTACGAGCAGTACTTC. This gives the protein CASGTSGASYEQYF. The full variable domain, rest sourced from reference TRBV19 and TRBJ2-7, is DGGITQSPKYLFRKEGQNVTLSCEQNLNHDAMYWYRQDPGQGLRLIYYSQIVNDFQKGDIAEGYSVSREKKESFPLTVTSAQKNPTAFYLCASGTSGASYEQYFGPGTRLTVT.

This chain connects TRBV27 to TRBJ1-6; 9 bases fit TRBD1. With V trimmed by 4 bases and J by 9 bases, 4 bases remained unmatched. Germline V CDR1 and CDR2: MNHEY, SMNVEV (reference sequence). The CDR3 loop spans 14 amino acids. The CDR3 DNA sequence: TGTGCCAGCAGTTCGGGACAGGGAGGTTCACCCCTCCACTTT. Its protein product is CASSSGQGGSPLHF.

In this sample, this clone turned up a few times. CDR3 sequence: CASKGQTYTDTQYF. Here the CDR3 DNA reads TGTGCCAGTAAGGGACAGACGTACACAGATACGCAGTATTTT. The rearrangement links TRBV2 to TRBJ2-3; 7 positions match TRBD1. CDR1 is SNHLY and CDR2 is FYNNEI in the germline V gene. This CDR3 is built from 14 residues. Losses at the gene ends were 9 bases for V and 2 bases for J; bases not matched to a gene: 8.

The V gene is TRBV3-1 (or the pseudogene TRBV3-2), the J gene TRBJ2-3, with 7 nucleotides matching TRBD2. The CDR3 sequence is 12 residues long. Germline CDR1 LGHDT, CDR2 YNNKEL (reference sequence). The V and J ends lost 1 base and 9 bases, in that order; junction bases with no gene match: 1. The DNA for the CDR3 is TGTGCCAGCAGCCAAGGGGGGGGAACGCAGTATTTT. It is translated as CASSQGGGTQYF.

The CDR3 DNA follows: TGTGCCAGCAGGAGACTGCTCCTCTCCTACAATGAGCAGTTCTTC. It yields the protein CASRRLLLSYNEQFF. The chain has TRBV2 and TRBJ2-1; D remains ambiguous. This CDR3 region has 15 residues. Germline V gives CDR1 SNHLY, CDR2 FYNNEI. The V end lost 6 bases, the J end lost 0 bases, and 12 bases lay between the germline ends.

The chain is built from TRBV10-2 and TRBJ1-5, with D tentatively TRBD1 (5 bases). V was clipped by 3 bases and J by 2 bases, with 8 bases between them. Germline V lookup: CDR1 WSHSY, CDR2 SAAADI. This CDR3 has 14 residues. CDR3 nucleotide sequence: TGCGCCAGCAGTGAACAGGTGGGCAATCAGCCCCAGCATTTT. Its translation is CASSEQVGNQPQHF.

The gene calls are TRBV4-1 and TRBJ2-1, with TRBD2 matching over 7 bases. The junction had 6 bases not matched to a gene; V was cut back by 0 bases and J by 4 bases. Germline V lookup: CDR1 MGHRA, CDR2 YSYEKL. The CDR3 loop spans 16 amino acids. This CDR3 reads CASSQDSLAEYNEQFF. Here the CDR3 DNA reads TGCGCCAGCAGCCAAGATAGTCTAGCGGAGTACAATGAGCAGTTCTTC.

In nucleotides, the CDR3 is TGTGCCAGCAGCTTAATGCCCCCCGGACAGCAAGAGACCCAGTACTTC. This encodes CASSLMPPGQQETQYF. J is TRBJ2-5 and V is TRBV7-3, with D possibly TRBD1 on 6 matching bases. The V gene's germline CDR1 is SGHTA and CDR2 FQGTGA. V was trimmed by 1 base and J by 2 bases, leaving 14 bases between them. CDR3 length: 16 amino acids.

This clone was recorded only once. This chain joins TRBV24-1 and TRBJ2-2, with 11 nucleotides matching TRBD1. Unmatched junction bases numbered 9, after V lost 4 bases and J lost 6 bases. CDR1 is KGHDR, CDR2 SFDVKD, per germline. The CDR3 extends over 17 amino acids. The CDR3 here is CATSETTAGQGAGELFF. The CDR3 bases are TGTGCCACCAGTGAGACGACGGCGGGACAGGGGGCCGGGGAGCTGTTTTTT.